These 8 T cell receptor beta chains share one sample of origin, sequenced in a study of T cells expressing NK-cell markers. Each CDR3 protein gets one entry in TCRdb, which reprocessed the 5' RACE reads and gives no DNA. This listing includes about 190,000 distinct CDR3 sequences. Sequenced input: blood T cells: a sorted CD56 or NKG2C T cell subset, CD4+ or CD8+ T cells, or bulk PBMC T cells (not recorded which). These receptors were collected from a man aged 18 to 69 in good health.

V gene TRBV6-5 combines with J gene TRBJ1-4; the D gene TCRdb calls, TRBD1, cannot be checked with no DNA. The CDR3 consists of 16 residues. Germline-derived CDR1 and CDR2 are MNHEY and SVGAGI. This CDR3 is CASSYETQGGDEKLFF.

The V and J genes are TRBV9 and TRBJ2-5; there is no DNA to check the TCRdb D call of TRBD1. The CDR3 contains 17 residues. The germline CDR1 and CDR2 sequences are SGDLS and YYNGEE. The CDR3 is CASSVGGRGGIQETQYF.

CDR3: CASSGTSGQGHEQYF. V gene TRBV11-1 combines with J gene TRBJ2-7; TCRdb names TRBD1, which stays unverified in the absence of DNA. The CDR3 is 15 residues long. Per the germline V gene, CDR1 is SGHAT and CDR2 is FQDESV (reference sequence).

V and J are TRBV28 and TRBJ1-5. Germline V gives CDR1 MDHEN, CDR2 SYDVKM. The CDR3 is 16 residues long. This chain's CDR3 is CASSLHPQSTGQPQHF.

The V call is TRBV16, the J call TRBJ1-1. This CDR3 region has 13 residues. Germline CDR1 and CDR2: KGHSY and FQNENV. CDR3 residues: CASSQSFHTEAFF.

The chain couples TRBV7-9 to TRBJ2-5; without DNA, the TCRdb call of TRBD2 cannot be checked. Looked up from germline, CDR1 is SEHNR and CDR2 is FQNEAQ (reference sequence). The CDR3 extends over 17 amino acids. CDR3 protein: CASSLGSGTSLWETQYF.

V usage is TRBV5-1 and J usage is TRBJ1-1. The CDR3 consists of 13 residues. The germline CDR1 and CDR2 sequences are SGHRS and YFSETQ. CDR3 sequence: CASRVPEAAEAFF.

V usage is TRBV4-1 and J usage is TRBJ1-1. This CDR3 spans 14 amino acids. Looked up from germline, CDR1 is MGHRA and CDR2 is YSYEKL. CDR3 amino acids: CASSLGWGNTEAFF.